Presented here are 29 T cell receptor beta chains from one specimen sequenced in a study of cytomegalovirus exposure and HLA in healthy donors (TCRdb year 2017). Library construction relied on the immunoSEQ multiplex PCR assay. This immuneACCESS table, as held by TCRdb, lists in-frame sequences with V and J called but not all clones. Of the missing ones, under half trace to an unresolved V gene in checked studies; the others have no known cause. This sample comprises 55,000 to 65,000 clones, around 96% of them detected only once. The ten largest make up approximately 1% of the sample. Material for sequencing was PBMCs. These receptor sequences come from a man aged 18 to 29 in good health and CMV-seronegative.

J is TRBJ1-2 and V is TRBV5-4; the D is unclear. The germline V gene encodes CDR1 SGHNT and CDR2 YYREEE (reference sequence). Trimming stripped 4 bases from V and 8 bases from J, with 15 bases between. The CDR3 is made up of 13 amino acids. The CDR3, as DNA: TGTGCCAGCAGCGGCGGTTTCTTTGAGGGCTACACCTTC. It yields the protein CASSGGFFEGYTF.

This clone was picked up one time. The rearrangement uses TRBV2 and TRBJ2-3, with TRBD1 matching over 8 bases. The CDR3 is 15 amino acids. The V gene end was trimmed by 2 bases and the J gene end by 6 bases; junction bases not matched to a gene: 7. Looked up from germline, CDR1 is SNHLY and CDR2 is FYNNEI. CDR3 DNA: TGTGCCAGCAGTGAAAGGACAGGGTACACGGATACGCAGTATTTT. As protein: CASSERTGYTDTQYF.

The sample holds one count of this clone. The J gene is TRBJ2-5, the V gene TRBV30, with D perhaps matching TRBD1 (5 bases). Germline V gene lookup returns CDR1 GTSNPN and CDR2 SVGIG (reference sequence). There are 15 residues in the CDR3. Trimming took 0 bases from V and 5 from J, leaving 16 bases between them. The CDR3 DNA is TGTGCCTGGAGTGTGTTCCGCAGGGATGGGGAGACCCAGTACTTC. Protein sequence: CAWSVFRRDGETQYF.

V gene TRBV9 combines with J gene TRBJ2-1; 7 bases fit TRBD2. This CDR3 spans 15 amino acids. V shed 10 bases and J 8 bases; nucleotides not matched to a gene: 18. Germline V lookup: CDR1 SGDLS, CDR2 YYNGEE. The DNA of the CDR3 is TGTGCCGGCTCCTCGGGGGGAGAATTTTACCATGAGCAGTTCTTC. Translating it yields CAGSSGGEFYHEQFF.

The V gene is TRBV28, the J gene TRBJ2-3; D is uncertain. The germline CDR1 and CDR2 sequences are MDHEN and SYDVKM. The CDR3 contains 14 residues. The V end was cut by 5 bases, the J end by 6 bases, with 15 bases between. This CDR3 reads CASSDLGGIDTQYF. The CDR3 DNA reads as TGTGCCAGCAGTGACCTCGGCGGTATCGATACGCAGTATTTT.

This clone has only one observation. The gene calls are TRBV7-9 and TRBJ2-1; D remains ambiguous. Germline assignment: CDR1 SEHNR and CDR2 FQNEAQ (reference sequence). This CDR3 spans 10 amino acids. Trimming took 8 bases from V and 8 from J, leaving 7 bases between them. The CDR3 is CASGRDEQFF. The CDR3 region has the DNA TGTGCCAGCGGCCGGGATGAGCAGTTCTTC.

The CDR3 DNA follows: TGTGCCAGCAGTTTAACAGGTCGCGAGCAGTACTTC. This gives the protein CASSLTGREQYF. This chain joins TRBV27 and TRBJ2-7; D possibly corresponds to TRBD1 (5 bases). CDR3 length: 12 amino acids. The germline V gene has CDR1 MNHEY and CDR2 SMNVEV (reference sequence). The ends were cut back, 2 bases at V and 6 bases at J, with 8 bases in the middle.

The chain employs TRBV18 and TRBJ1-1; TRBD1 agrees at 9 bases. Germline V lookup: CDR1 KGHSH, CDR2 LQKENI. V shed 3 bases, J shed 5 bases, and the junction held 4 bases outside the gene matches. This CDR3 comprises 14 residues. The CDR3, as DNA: TGTGCCAGCTCACCGGACAGGGGATCGACTGAAGCTTTCTTT. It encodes CASSPDRGSTEAFF.

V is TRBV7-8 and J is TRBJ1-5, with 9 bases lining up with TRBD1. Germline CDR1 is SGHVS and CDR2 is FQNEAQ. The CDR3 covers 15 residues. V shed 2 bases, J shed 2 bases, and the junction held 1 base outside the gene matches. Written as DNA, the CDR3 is TGTGCCAGCAGCTTAAGGGACAGGGGCAATCAGCCCCAGCATTTT. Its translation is CASSLRDRGNQPQHF.

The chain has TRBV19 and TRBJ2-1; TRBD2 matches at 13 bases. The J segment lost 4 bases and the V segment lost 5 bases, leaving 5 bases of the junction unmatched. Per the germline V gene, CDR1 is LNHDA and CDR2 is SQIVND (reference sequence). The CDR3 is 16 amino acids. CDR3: CASSRLAGGTYNEQFF. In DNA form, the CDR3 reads TGTGCCAGTAGTCGACTAGCGGGGGGTACATACAATGAGCAGTTCTTC. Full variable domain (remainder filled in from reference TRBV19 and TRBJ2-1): DGGITQSPKYLFRKEGQNVTLSCEQNLNHDAMYWYRQDPGQGLRLIYYSQIVNDFQKGDIAEGYSVSREKKESFPLTVTSAQKNPTAFYLCASSRLAGGTYNEQFFGPGTRLTVL.

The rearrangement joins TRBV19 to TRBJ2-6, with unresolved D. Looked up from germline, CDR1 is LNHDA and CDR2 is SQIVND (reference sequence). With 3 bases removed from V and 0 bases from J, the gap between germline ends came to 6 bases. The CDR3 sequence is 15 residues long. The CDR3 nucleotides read TGTGCCAGTAGTATCGGTGGCTCTGGGGCCAACGTCCTGACTTTC. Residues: CASSIGGSGANVLTF.

The DNA of the CDR3 is TGTGCCAGCAGTCCGCTGGGGTCCGGGACTCAGGGCTACACCTTC. As protein: CASSPLGSGTQGYTF. The V call is TRBV28, the J call TRBJ1-2, with D tentatively TRBD1 (5 bases). Between the trimmed V and J ends, which lost 5 bases and 8 bases, there was a span of 21 bases. Per the germline V gene, CDR1 is MDHEN and CDR2 is SYDVKM. This CDR3 region has 15 residues.

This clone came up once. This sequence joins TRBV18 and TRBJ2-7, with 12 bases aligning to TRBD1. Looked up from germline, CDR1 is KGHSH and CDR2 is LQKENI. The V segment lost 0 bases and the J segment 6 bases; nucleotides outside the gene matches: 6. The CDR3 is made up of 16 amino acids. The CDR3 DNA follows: TGTGCCAGCTCACCACCAATGGGACAGGGGGCAACCGAGCAGTACTTC. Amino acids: CASSPPMGQGATEQYF.

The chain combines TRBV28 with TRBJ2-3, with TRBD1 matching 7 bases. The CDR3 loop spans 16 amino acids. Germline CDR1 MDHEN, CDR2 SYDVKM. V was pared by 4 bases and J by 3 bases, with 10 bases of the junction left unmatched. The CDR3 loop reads CASSWGQHPMTDTQYF. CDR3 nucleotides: TGTGCCAGCAGTTGGGGACAGCACCCAATGACAGATACGCAGTATTTT.

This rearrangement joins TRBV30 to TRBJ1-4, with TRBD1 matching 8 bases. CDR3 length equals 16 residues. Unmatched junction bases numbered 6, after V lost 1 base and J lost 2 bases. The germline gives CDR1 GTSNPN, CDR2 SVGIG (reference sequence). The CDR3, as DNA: TGTGCCTGGAGTGCGCAGGGGGCAGTTACTAATGAAAAACTGTTTTTT. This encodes CAWSAQGAVTNEKLFF.

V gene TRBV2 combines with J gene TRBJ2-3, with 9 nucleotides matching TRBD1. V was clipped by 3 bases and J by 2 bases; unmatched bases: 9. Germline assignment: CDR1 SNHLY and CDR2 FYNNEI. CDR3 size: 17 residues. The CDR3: CASSDRTGASNTDTQYF. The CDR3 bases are TGTGCCAGCAGTGACCGGACAGGGGCGAGCAACACAGATACGCAGTATTTT.

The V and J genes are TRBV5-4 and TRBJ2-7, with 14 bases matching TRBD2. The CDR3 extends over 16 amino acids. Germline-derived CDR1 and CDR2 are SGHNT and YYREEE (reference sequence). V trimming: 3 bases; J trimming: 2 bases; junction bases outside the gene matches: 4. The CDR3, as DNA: TGTGCCAGCAGCTCGACTAGCGGGAGGGCTGCCTACGAGCAGTACTTC. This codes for CASSSTSGRAAYEQYF.

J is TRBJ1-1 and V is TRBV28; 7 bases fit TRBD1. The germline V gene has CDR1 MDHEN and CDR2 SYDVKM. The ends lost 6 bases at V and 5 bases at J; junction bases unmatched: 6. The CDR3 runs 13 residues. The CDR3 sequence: CASRRQGGTEAFF. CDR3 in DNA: TGTGCCAGCAGGAGACAGGGCGGGACTGAAGCTTTCTTT.

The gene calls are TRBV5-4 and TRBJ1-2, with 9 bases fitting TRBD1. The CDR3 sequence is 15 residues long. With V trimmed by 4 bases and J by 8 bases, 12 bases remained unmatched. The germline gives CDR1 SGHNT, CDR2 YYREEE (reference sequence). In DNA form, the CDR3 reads TGTGCCAGCAGCGGCAGCACAGGGGGCTCTGGAGGCTACACCTTC. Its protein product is CASSGSTGGSGGYTF.

Here the CDR3 DNA reads TGCGCCAGCAGCTTAGGGAGCTATGGCTACACCTTC. Protein: CASSLGSYGYTF. V gene TRBV5-1 combines with J gene TRBJ1-2; no reliable D call. Germline V gene lookup returns CDR1 SGHRS and CDR2 YFSETQ. CDR3 size: 12 residues. V was clipped by 2 bases and J by 4 bases, with 6 bases between them.

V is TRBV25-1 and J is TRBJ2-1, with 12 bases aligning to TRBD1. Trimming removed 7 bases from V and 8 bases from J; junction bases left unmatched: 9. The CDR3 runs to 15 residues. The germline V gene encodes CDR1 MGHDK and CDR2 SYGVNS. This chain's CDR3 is CASTSPGQGAYEQFF. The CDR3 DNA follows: TGTGCCAGCACAAGTCCGGGACAGGGGGCATATGAGCAGTTCTTC.

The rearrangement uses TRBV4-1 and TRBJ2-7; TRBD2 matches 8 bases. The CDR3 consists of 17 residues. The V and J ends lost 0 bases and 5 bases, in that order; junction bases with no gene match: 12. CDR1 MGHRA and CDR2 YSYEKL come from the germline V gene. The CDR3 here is CASSQEQSGSTLDEQYF. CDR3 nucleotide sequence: TGCGCCAGCAGCCAAGAACAAAGCGGGAGCACTTTGGACGAGCAGTACTTC.

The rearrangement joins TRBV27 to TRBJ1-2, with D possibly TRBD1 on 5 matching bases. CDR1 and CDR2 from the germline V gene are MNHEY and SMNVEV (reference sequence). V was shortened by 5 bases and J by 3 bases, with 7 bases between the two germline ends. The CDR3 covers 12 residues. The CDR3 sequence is CASSQGDYGYTF. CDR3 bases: TGTGCCAGCAGTCAGGGCGACTATGGCTACACCTTC.

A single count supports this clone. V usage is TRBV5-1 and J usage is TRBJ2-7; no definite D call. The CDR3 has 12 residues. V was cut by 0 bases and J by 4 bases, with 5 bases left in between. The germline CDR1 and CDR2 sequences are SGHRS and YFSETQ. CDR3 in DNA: TGCGCCAGCAGCTTGGACGGGTACGAGCAGTACTTC. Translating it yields CASSLDGYEQYF.

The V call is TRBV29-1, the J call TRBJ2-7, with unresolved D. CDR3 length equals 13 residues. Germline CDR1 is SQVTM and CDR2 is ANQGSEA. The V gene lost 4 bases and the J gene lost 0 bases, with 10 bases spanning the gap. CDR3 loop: CSVGPPGSYEQYF. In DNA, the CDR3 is TGCAGCGTTGGACCCCCGGGCTCCTACGAGCAGTACTTC.

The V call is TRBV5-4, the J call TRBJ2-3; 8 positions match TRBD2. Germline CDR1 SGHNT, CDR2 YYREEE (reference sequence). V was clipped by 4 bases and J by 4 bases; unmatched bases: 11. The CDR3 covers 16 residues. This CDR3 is CASSTKAGVGPDTQYF. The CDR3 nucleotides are TGTGCCAGCAGCACCAAAGCGGGAGTGGGCCCAGATACGCAGTATTTT.

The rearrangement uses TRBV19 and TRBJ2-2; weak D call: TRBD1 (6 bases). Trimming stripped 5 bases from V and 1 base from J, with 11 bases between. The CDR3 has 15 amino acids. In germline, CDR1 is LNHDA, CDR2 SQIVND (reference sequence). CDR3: CASSFRTENTGELFF. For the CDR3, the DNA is TGTGCCAGTAGTTTCCGGACAGAGAACACCGGGGAGCTGTTTTTT.

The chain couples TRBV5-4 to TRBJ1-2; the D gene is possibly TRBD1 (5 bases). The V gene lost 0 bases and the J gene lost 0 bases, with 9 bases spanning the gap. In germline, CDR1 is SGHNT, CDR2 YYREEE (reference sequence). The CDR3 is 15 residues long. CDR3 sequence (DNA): TGTGCCAGCAGCTTGGACCCGACAGCTAACTATGGCTACACCTTC. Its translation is CASSLDPTANYGYTF.

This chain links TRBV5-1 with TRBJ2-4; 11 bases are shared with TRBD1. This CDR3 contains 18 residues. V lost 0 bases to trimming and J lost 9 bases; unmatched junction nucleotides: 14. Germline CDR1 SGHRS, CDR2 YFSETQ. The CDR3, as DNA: TGCGCCAGCAGCTTGGTAGGGCTCGGACAGGGGGCTTTCAGCATTCAGTACTTC. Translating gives CASSLVGLGQGAFSIQYF.